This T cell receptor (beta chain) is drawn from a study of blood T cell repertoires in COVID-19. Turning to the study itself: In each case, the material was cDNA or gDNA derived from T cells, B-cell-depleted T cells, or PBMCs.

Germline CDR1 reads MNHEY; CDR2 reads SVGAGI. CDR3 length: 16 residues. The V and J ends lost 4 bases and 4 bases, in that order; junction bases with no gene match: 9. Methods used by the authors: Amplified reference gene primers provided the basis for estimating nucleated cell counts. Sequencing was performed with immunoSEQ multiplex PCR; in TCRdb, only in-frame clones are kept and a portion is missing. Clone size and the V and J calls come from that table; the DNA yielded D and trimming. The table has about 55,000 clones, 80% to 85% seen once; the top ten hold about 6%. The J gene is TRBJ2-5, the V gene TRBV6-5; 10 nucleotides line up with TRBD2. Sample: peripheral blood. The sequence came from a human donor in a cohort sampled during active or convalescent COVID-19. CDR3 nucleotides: TGTGCCAGCAGTTTCTATAGCGGGGGGCGTGGAGAGACCCAGTACTTC. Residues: CASSFYSGGRGETQYF.